The sequence of this T cell receptor (beta chain) was determined in a study of cytomegalovirus exposure and HLA in healthy donors. Vbeta (60) and Jbeta (13) primers were used in the PCR. In the authors' methods: Approximately 11 million of about 80 million unique TCR beta chains were shared, per a later count. The assay was immunoSEQ multiplex PCR, and TCRdb's table has in-frame clones only and misses some. D and trimming come from the DNA, and the V and J calls and clone size come from that table. The repertoire holds about 200,000 clones, with around four fifths as singletons. The CDR3 contains 14 residues. V lost 1 base and J lost 5, with 9 bases in between. Germline CDR1 is MDHEN and CDR2 is SYDVKM.

The chain is built from TRBV28 and TRBJ1-5; D is possibly TRBD1 (6 bases). The source is a middle-aged woman in good health and CMV-seronegative. The sequencing input was PBMCs. In nucleotides, the CDR3 is TGTGCCAGCAGTTTATCACAGGGCCATCAGCCCCAGCATTTT. Translation: CASSLSQGHQPQHF.